These 25 T cell receptor beta chains were all obtained from the same sample, sequenced in a study of T cells in localized non-small cell lung cancer. The method was immunoSEQ multiplex PCR; TCRdb's version includes in-frame clones alone and lacks a portion of them. The sample lists nearly 35,000 clones; approximately 91% were seen once. The sample in question was peripheral blood, obtained before any cancer treatment. The receptors stem from a woman aged 40 to 75 with stage I lung adenocarcinoma.

This chain links TRBV29-1 with TRBJ2-3; either TRBD1 or TRBD2 may fit D (5 bases each). The ends were cut back, 1 base at V and 0 bases at J, with 14 bases in the middle. The CDR3 is 16 amino acids. Germline assignment: CDR1 SQVTM and CDR2 ANQGSEA. As DNA, the CDR3 is TGCAGCGTTGAAGCCCCGGGGCGGCTTAGCACAGATACGCAGTATTTT. It yields the protein CSVEAPGRLSTDTQYF.

The chain combines TRBV5-6 with TRBJ2-7; D might be TRBD2 (6 bases). The CDR3 covers 12 residues. Between the trimmed V and J ends, which lost 2 bases and 8 bases, there was a span of 11 bases. Per the germline V gene, CDR1 is SGHDT and CDR2 is YYEEEE. CDR3 sequence reads: CASSFERTKQYF. The DNA of the CDR3 is TGTGCCAGCAGCTTTGAAAGGACTAAGCAGTACTTC.

V usage is TRBV27 and J usage is TRBJ1-6; D remains ambiguous. The CDR3 extends over 14 amino acids. V lost 4 bases and J lost 0, with 4 bases in between. Per germline, CDR1 MNHEY and CDR2 SMNVEV (reference sequence). CDR3 nucleotides: TGTGCCAGCAGTTCGAGCTCCTATAATTCACCCCTCCACTTT. Amino acids: CASSSSSYNSPLHF.

The chain carries TRBV6-1 and TRBJ2-1, with 8 nucleotides matching TRBD1. With V trimmed by 4 bases and J by 7 bases, 12 bases remained unmatched. Germline V gives CDR1 MNHNS, CDR2 SASEGT. The CDR3 length is 16 residues. CDR3 in amino acids: CASSAGQGRLVNEQFF. The CDR3 nucleotides are TGTGCCAGCAGTGCCGGACAGGGTAGGCTTGTGAATGAGCAGTTCTTC.

The chain combines TRBV18 with TRBJ1-2, with TRBD1 matching over 11 bases. Germline V gene data show CDR1 as KGHSH and CDR2 as LQKENI. J gave up 13 bases and V 5 bases, and 6 bases lay outside the gene matches. The CDR3 has 12 residues. The CDR3 spells CASSADRGLVTF. The DNA for the CDR3 is TGTGCCAGCTCAGCGGACAGGGGGCTTGTCACCTTC.

The genes are TRBV27 and TRBJ2-7; weak D call: TRBD2 (5 bases). The V and J ends lost 5 bases and 2 bases respectively, with 10 bases between them. CDR1 and CDR2 from the germline V gene are MNHEY and SMNVEV (reference sequence). The CDR3 has 13 amino acids. The chain's CDR3 is CASSIGVTYEQYF. The CDR3 DNA is TGTGCCAGCAGTATCGGGGTAACCTACGAGCAGTACTTC.

This chain joins TRBV5-1 and TRBJ2-7; the match to TRBD1 covers 8 bases. The CDR3 sequence is 12 residues long. V shed 4 bases and J 6 bases; nucleotides not matched to a gene: 3. Germline CDR1 SGHRS, CDR2 YFSETQ. The CDR3 loop is CASSVTGGEQYF. In DNA, the CDR3 is TGCGCCAGCAGCGTCACAGGGGGCGAGCAGTACTTC.

The chain recombines TRBV18 with TRBJ1-1; D is undetermined. The CDR3 is 14 amino acids. The germline CDR1 and CDR2 sequences are KGHSH and LQKENI. V shed 6 bases and J shed 0 bases, with 11 bases lying between them. CDR3 in DNA: TGTGCCAGCTCCATGGGAGGGCTGAACACTGAAGCTTTCTTT. Translating it yields CASSMGGLNTEAFF.

CDR3 amino acids: CAIRGLSPDYGYTF. The CDR3 region has the DNA TGTGCCATCAGGGGTTTATCACCGGACTATGGCTACACCTTC. The genes are TRBV10-3 and TRBJ1-2; D gene ambiguous. The germline V and J ends were trimmed by 6 bases and 3 bases, with 14 bases remaining between them. The CDR3 length is 14 residues. Germline CDR1 is ENHRY and CDR2 is SYGVKD.

V usage is TRBV5-1 and J usage is TRBJ2-3, with unresolved D. CDR3 size: 14 residues. Germline assignment: CDR1 SGHRS and CDR2 YFSETQ. Trimming pared 0 bases from V and 0 bases from J, leaving 5 bases between. The CDR3 is CASSLGPSTDTQYF. The CDR3 coding sequence is TGCGCCAGCAGCTTGGGACCCAGCACAGATACGCAGTATTTT.

This clone is a singleton in its sample. This chain links TRBV7-2 with TRBJ2-7, with 7 bases identical to TRBD2. J was trimmed by 0 bases and V by 5 bases; bases with no gene match: 4. CDR3 length: 14 amino acids. Germline V lookup: CDR1 SGHTA, CDR2 FQGNSA. This chain's CDR3 is CASSISGDSYEQYF. The CDR3, as DNA: TGTGCCAGCAGCATCAGCGGGGACTCCTACGAGCAGTACTTC.

The V call is TRBV5-4, the J call TRBJ1-1, with a tentative D call TRBD1 (5 bases). The germline CDR1 and CDR2 sequences are SGHNT and YYREEE (reference sequence). With 0 bases removed from V and 7 bases from J, the gap between germline ends came to 25 bases. The CDR3 has 18 amino acids. The DNA for the CDR3 is TGTGCCAGCAGCTTGGGACAGAGCATTTCGGGGGGATTCGGTGAAGCTTTCTTT. It yields the protein CASSLGQSISGGFGEAFF. Drawing the rest from reference TRBV5-4 and TRBJ1-1, the complete variable domain is ETGVTQSPTHLIKTRGQQVTLRCSSQSGHNTVSWYQQALGQGPQFIFQYYREEENGRGNFPPRFSGLQFPNYSSELNVNALELDDSALYLCASSLGQSISGGFGEAFFGQGTRLTVV.

This clone was observed once. V usage is TRBV11-2 and J usage is TRBJ2-7, with D perhaps matching TRBD2 (5 bases). Germline V gene data show CDR1 as SGHAT and CDR2 as FQNNGV. This CDR3 is 16 amino acids long. V lost 5 bases and J 0 bases, leaving 17 bases between the germline ends. The CDR3 spells CASSARAFTSSYEQYF. DNA for the CDR3: TGTGCCAGCAGCGCGAGGGCATTCACTAGCTCCTACGAGCAGTACTTC.

This CDR3 reads CASSLSGRLPGELFF. DNA of the CDR3: TGCGCCAGCAGCCTCTCCGGGAGGCTCCCCGGGGAGCTGTTTTTT. V usage is TRBV5-1 and J usage is TRBJ2-2; 7 bases match TRBD2. The CDR3 contains 15 residues. CDR1 is SGHRS and CDR2 is YFSETQ in the germline V gene. The J segment lost 6 bases and the V segment lost 4 bases, leaving 9 bases of the junction unmatched. The complete variable domain, with remaining parts taken from reference TRBV5-1 and TRBJ2-2, reads KAGVTQTPRYLIKTRGQQVTLSCSPISGHRSVSWYQQTPGQGLQFLFEYFSETQRNKGNFPGRFSGRQFSNSRSEMNVSTLELGDSALYLCASSLSGRLPGELFFGEGSRLTVL.

The J gene is TRBJ1-1, the V gene TRBV5-1; unclear D gene. CDR1 is SGHRS, CDR2 YFSETQ, per germline. The CDR3 length is 13 residues. Trimming left V 4 bases short and J 4 bases short, with 11 bases between. The CDR3, as DNA: TGCGCCAGCAGCCGTGCGTCTGGCACTGAAGCTTTCTTT. It specifies CASSRASGTEAFF.

This clone was counted a few times. V usage is TRBV7-2 and J usage is TRBJ1-1; no clear D. CDR1 and CDR2 (germline): SGHTA, FQGNSA. V was clipped by 3 bases and J by 0 bases, with 11 bases between them. The CDR3 length is 15 residues. CDR3 DNA: TGTGCCAGCAGCTTTTATCCTTTACTGAACACTGAAGCTTTCTTT. Translation: CASSFYPLLNTEAFF. The full variable domain, in which reference TRBV7-2 and TRBJ1-1 provide the parts outside the CDR3, is GAGVSQSPSNKVTEKGKDVELRCDPISGHTALYWYRQSLGQGLEFLIYFQGNSAPDKSGLPSDRFSAERTGGSVSTLTIQRTQQEDSAVYLCASSFYPLLNTEAFFGQGTRLTVV.

V is TRBV4-3 and J is TRBJ1-1, with 9 bases that match TRBD1. CDR3 size: 16 residues. Germline CDR1 and CDR2: LGHNA and YSLEER. V was pared by 1 base and J by 7 bases, with 10 bases of the junction left unmatched. CDR3 DNA: TGCGCCAGCAGCCAAGGACTACAGGGGGCAAGAATTGAAGCTTTCTTT. Its protein is CASSQGLQGARIEAFF.

The chain links TRBV5-8 to TRBJ2-7, with D perhaps TRBD1 or TRBD2 (5 bases each). This CDR3 has 15 amino acids. Germline V gene sequence: CDR1 SGHTS, CDR2 YDEGEE. Trimming removed 3 bases at V and 5 bases at J, with 18 bases between. CDR3 protein: CASSSRTHQGDEQYF. CDR3 DNA: TGTGCCAGCAGCTCCAGGACCCACCAGGGAGACGAGCAGTACTTC.

This clone was counted only a few times. The chain has TRBV6-5 and TRBJ2-7, with 7 positions matching TRBD1. The CDR3 length is 14 residues. Trimming removed 2 bases from V and 6 bases from J; junction bases left unmatched: 7. CDR1 and CDR2 from the germline V gene are MNHEY and SVGAGI. The CDR3 coding sequence is TGTGCCAGCAGTTACCCACCGGGACAGCTCGAGCAGTACTTC. As protein: CASSYPPGQLEQYF.

The gene calls are TRBV21-1 and TRBJ1-1. TRBV21-1 constitutes a pseudogene. There are 15 residues in the CDR3. CDR3 protein: CASSKWSPMNTEAFF. CDR3 coding DNA: TGTGCCAGCAGCAAATGGTCCCCCATGAACACTGAAGCTTTCTTT.

V gene TRBV6-5 combines with J gene TRBJ2-6, with D hard to call. V was shortened by 6 bases and J by 6 bases, with 3 bases between the two germline ends. This CDR3 contains 11 residues. Germline V gene sequence: CDR1 MNHEY, CDR2 SVGAGI. The CDR3 loop is CASRVANVLTF. The CDR3 nucleotides read TGTGCCAGCAGGGTGGCCAACGTCCTGACTTTC.

The rearrangement uses TRBV19 and TRBJ1-4; D possibly corresponds to TRBD1 (5 bases). V gave up 7 bases and J gave up 7 bases, with 13 bases separating them. This CDR3 is 13 amino acids long. Per germline, CDR1 LNHDA and CDR2 SQIVND (reference sequence). As DNA, the CDR3 is TGTGCCAGTACTGGGGGTTGGGGTGAAAAACTGTTTTTT. Protein product: CASTGGWGEKLFF.

This clone was seen a handful of times. The gene calls are TRBV9 and TRBJ2-3; D is perhaps TRBD2 (5 bases). There are 12 residues in the CDR3. V was cut by 0 bases and J by 6 bases, with 5 bases left in between. Germline lookup yields CDR1 SGDLS and CDR2 YYNGEE. The CDR3 bases are TGTGCCAGCAGCGTAGGCGGGGATACGCAGTATTTT. Its protein is CASSVGGDTQYF.

This sequence joins TRBV7-2 and TRBJ1-3; 7 bases are shared with TRBD1. V shed 5 bases and J 0 bases; nucleotides not matched to a gene: 1. CDR3 size: 14 residues. Germline values: CDR1 SGHTA, CDR2 FQGNSA. The chain's CDR3 is CASSPGGSGNTIYF. The DNA for the CDR3 is TGTGCCAGCAGCCCAGGGGGCTCTGGAAACACCATATATTTT.

The chain couples TRBV9 to TRBJ2-7; unclear D gene. Germline assignment: CDR1 SGDLS and CDR2 YYNGEE. V dropped 3 bases and J dropped 5 bases, with 9 bases sitting between them. This CDR3 is 12 amino acids long. The CDR3 coding sequence is TGTGCCAGCAGCGGCTCGGTGCACGAGCAGTACTTC. Its translation: CASSGSVHEQYF.